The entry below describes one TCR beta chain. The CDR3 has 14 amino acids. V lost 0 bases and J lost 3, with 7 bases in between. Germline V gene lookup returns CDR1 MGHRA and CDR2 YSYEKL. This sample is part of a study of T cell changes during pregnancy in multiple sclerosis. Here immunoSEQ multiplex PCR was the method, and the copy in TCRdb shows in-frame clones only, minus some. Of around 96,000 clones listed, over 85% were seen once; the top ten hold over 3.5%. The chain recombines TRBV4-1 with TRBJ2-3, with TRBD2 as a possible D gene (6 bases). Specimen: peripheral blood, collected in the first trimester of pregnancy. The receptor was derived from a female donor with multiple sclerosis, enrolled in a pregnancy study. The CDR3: CASSQELATDTQYF. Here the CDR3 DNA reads TGCGCCAGCAGCCAAGAACTAGCAACAGATACGCAGTATTTT.